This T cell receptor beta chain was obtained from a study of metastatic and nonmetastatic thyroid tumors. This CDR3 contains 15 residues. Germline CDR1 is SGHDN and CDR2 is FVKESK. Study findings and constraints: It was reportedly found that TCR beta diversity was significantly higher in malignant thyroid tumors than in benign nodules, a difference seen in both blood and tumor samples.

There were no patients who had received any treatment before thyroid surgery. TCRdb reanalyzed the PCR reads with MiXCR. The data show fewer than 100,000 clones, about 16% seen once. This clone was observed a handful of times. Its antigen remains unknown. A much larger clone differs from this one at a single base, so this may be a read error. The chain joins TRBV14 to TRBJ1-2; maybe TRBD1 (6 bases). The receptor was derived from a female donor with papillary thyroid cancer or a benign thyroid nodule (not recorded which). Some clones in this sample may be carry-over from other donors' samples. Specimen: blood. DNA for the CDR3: TGTGCCAGGTACCTGGGGGACACCTTAGGCTATTGCTACACCTTC. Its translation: CARYLGDTLGYCYTF.